The 9 T cell receptor beta chains presented below share a single source sample, sequenced in a study of patients and donors after allogeneic stem cell transplantation. TCRdb processed the RT-PCR reads anew with MiXCR; each CDR3 protein has one entry. The sample carries some 31,000 distinct CDR3 sequences, roughly a third recorded once. The sequencing input was blood, either unsorted or a sorted T cell fraction (not recorded which). All receptors derive from a human donor who was either an allogeneic HSCT recipient or a stem cell or donor lymphocyte infusion donor (not recorded which). It is not recorded whose cells these are; they may come from a transplant donor.

The chain combines TRBV29-1 with TRBJ2-1, with D uncertain. Trimming left V 5 bases short and J 2 bases short, with 7 bases between. Germline V gene data show CDR1 as SQVTM and CDR2 as ANQGSEA. The CDR3 runs to 12 residues. DNA for the CDR3: TGCAGCGTTCGGCCAGCCTACAATGAGCAGTTCTTC. Amino acids: CSVRPAYNEQFF.

The V gene is TRBV15, the J gene TRBJ2-5; D is perhaps TRBD1 (7 bases). The CDR3 is made up of 15 amino acids. Looked up from germline, CDR1 is LNHNV and CDR2 is YYDKDF (reference sequence). The germline V and J ends were trimmed by 8 bases and 2 bases, with 18 bases remaining between them. The CDR3 DNA follows: TGTGCCACCGCGGGGTTCTGGACAGGACAAGAGACCCAGTACTTC. It is translated as CATAGFWTGQETQYF. Full variable domain (outside the CDR3, taken from reference TRBV15 and TRBJ2-5): DAMVIQNPRYQVTQFGKPVTLSCSQTLNHNVMYWYQQKSSQAPKLLFHYYDKDFNNEADTPDNFQSRRPNTSFCFLDIRSPGLGDTAMYLCATAGFWTGQETQYFGPGTRLLVL.

Only a few counts were recorded for this clonotype. This chain uses TRBV20-1 with TRBJ2-7; D might be TRBD1 or TRBD2, each matching 5 bases. The CDR3 is made up of 14 amino acids. Trimming removed 3 bases at V and 1 base at J, with 13 bases between. The germline gives CDR1 DFQATT, CDR2 SNEGSKA (reference sequence). This CDR3 reads CSASRRDPSYEQYF. CDR3 nucleotide sequence: TGCAGTGCTAGCCGCCGGGACCCATCCTACGAGCAGTACTTC.

The chain combines TRBV6-5 with TRBJ1-1; D call uncertain. The length of the CDR3 is 14 residues. The ends were cut back, 3 bases at V and 2 bases at J, with 10 bases in the middle. Germline V gene sequence: CDR1 MNHEY, CDR2 SVGAGI. The CDR3 here is CASSYSRGNTEAFF. CDR3 bases: TGTGCCAGCAGTTATTCCCGGGGAAACACTGAAGCTTTCTTT.

In its sample, this clonotype was seen a few times. The V and J genes are TRBV30 and TRBJ2-7; D perhaps matches TRBD1 (5 bases). Trimming cost V 8 bases and J 3 bases, with 11 bases left between them. CDR3 size: 11 residues. The V gene's germline CDR1 is GTSNPN and CDR2 SVGIG (reference sequence). The CDR3: CALMQGYEQYV. The CDR3 DNA is TGTGCCCTGATGCAGGGCTACGAGCAGTACGTC.

This clonotype was seen a few times. CDR3 DNA: TGTGCCAGCAGTCAATACTCGGACAGTAAGCAGTTCTTC. This translates into CASSQYSDSKQFF. This rearrangement joins TRBV7-9 to TRBJ2-1; a weak D match, TRBD1 (6 bases). The V end was cut by 6 bases, the J end by 11 bases, with 17 bases between. Germline V gene lookup returns CDR1 SEHNR and CDR2 FQNEAQ (reference sequence). The CDR3 contains 13 residues. Drawing the rest from reference TRBV7-9 and TRBJ2-1, the complete variable domain is DTGVSQNPRHKITKRGQNVTFRCDPISEHNRLYWYRQTLGQGPEFLTYFQNEAQLEKSRLLSDRFSAERPKGSFSTLEIQRTEQGDSAMYLCASSQYSDSKQFFGPGTRLTVL.

The chain links TRBV29-1 to TRBJ2-1; D is undetermined. V was clipped by 3 bases and J by 8 bases, with 14 bases between them. This CDR3 is 13 amino acids long. CDR1 is SQVTM, CDR2 ANQGSEA, per germline. CDR3: CSVDLTFGDEQFF. The CDR3 nucleotides read TGCAGCGTTGACCTCACTTTCGGCGATGAGCAGTTCTTC.

In regard to this clonotype: Since no conserved phenylalanine or tryptophan closes the CDR3, a read error is the likely cause. The gene calls are TRBV12-3 or TRBV12-4 and TRBJ2-3; D is perhaps TRBD1 or TRBD2 (7 bases each). The V and J ends lost 7 bases and 7 bases respectively, with 18 bases between them. The CDR3 length is 14 residues. In DNA, the CDR3 is TGTGCCAGCAAAAACAGTCAGGGGGGGAATACGCAGTATTTG. Amino acid sequence: CASKNSQGGNTQYL.

A few counts support this clonotype. V is TRBV25-1 and J is TRBJ2-1, with D possibly being TRBD2 (6 bases). The CDR3 is 11 residues long. V lost 4 bases to trimming and J lost 15 bases, with 13 bases between them. Germline V gene lookup returns CDR1 MGHDK and CDR2 SYGVNS. The CDR3 sequence is CASSGGVGAFF. For the CDR3, the DNA is TGTGCCAGCAGTGGCGGGGTAGGTGCGTTCTTC.